The subject of this entry is one T cell receptor beta chain. This specimen comes from a study of T cells expressing NK-cell markers. Study overall: Sorted CD3+CD56+NKG2C+, CD3+CD56+NKG2C- and CD3+CD56-NKG2C+ T cells supplied TCR beta repertoires. Just one sequenced donor of eight was HCMV-seronegative, while seven were seropositive.

This CDR3 region has 16 residues. For each CDR3 protein, TCRdb gives one entry from its re-call of the 5' RACE reads, without DNA. The table for this sample gives some 440,000 distinct CDR3 sequences. Material: blood T cells: a sorted CD56 or NKG2C T cell subset, CD4+ or CD8+ T cells, or bulk PBMC T cells (not recorded which). The chain uses TRBV12-3 or TRBV12-4 and TRBJ2-5; TCRdb selects TRBD2, and the lack of DNA leaves this call unchecked. This receptor was obtained from a woman in her 50s in good health. The CDR3 spells CASSLRLAESWGTQYF.